This TCR beta chain is drawn from a study of T cell responses to AZD1222 COVID-19 vaccine. Notes on the study in general: White British people made up most donors, females outnumbered males, and clonal diversity was possibly underestimated. Baseline testing showed seropositivity in only 5 or 6 AZD1222 recipients.

V was pared by 4 bases and J by 2 bases, with 12 bases between. This CDR3 has 14 amino acids. CDR1 is MNHNY, CDR2 SVGAGI, per germline (reference sequence). Generated by immunoSEQ multiplex PCR, the TCRdb table keeps only in-frame clones and is missing some. The sample holds roughly 140,000 clones, around 88% seen once. Concerning this clone: The target antigen is unknown.

The chain carries TRBV6-6 and TRBJ2-7; a possible D gene is TRBD1 (6 bases). The material sequenced was peripheral blood, taken on day 0 of AZD1222 vaccination. The clonotype comes from an adult in good health. In nucleotides, the CDR3 is TGTGCCAGCAGTTTTACAGGGTCGCCCTACGAGCAGTACTTC. Amino acids: CASSFTGSPYEQYF.